The TCR beta chain described here comes from a study of blood T cells in healthy people across ages. A J-beta primer mix and a sample-barcoded 5' primer were used in a second PCR of roughly 7 to 12 cycles. TCRdb recomputed calls from the 5' RACE reads with MiXCR, one row per CDR3 protein. The sample has 730,000 or so distinct CDR3 sequences; approximately 43% are singletons. Study results and caveats: Diversity of TCR beta per million T cells declined in a roughly linear way with age.

CDR3 length: 14 amino acids. The germline CDR1 and CDR2 sequences are SGHAT and FQNNGV. The ends were cut back, 5 bases at V and 0 bases at J, with 10 bases in the middle. This clonotype occurred a few times. The target antigen is unknown. This sequence originates from a woman aged 60 to 75 in good health. The material sequenced was blood. The J gene is TRBJ1-1, the V gene TRBV11-2; D call uncertain. CDR3 amino acids: CASSVSSVNTEAFF. CDR3 DNA sequence: TGTGCCAGCAGCGTAAGCTCTGTGAACACTGAAGCTTTCTTT.